The rows below give T cell receptor beta chains drawn from one sample of a study of T cells expressing NK-cell markers. After re-calling the 5' RACE reads, TCRdb lists one entry per CDR3 protein, DNA absent. The sample includes 450,000 to 600,000 distinct CDR3 sequences. The sequenced sample was blood T cells: a sorted CD56 or NKG2C T cell subset, CD4+ or CD8+ T cells, or bulk PBMC T cells (not recorded which). All receptors derive from a man between 18 and 29 years old in good health. Both conserved end residues are part of each CDR3.

j_call: TRBJ2-4; v_call: TRBV10-3; cdr3_length: 13; cdr3_aa: CAITKGEGDIQYF
j_call: TRBJ2-3; v_call: TRBV7-2; cdr3_length: 16; cdr3_aa: CASSPSSGPSTDTQYF
j_call: TRBJ1-3; v_call: TRBV27; cdr3_length: 15; cdr3_aa: CASSLGGGSGNTIYF
j_call: TRBJ2-3; v_call: TRBV20-1; cdr3_length: 13; cdr3_aa: CSARTSGSSTQYF
j_call: TRBJ2-5; v_call: TRBV11-2; cdr3_length: 15; cdr3_aa: CASSLDAAGEETQYF
j_call: TRBJ1-2; v_call: TRBV5-1; cdr3_length: 14; cdr3_aa: CASSLEKPIYGYTF
j_call: TRBJ2-3; v_call: TRBV20-1; cdr3_length: 14; cdr3_aa: CSARQVTSTDTQYF
j_call: TRBJ1-3; v_call: TRBV10-3; cdr3_length: 18; cdr3_aa: CAISEEPYDREGGNTIYF
j_call: TRBJ1-6; v_call: TRBV5-1; cdr3_length: 15; cdr3_aa: CASSERTGRDSPLHF
j_call: TRBJ2-1; v_call: TRBV12-3/TRBV12-4; cdr3_length: 15; cdr3_aa: CASSNPRDTYNEQFF
j_call: TRBJ2-3; v_call: TRBV12-3/TRBV12-4; cdr3_length: 15; cdr3_aa: CASSLRLAGGPTQYF
j_call: TRBJ2-1; v_call: TRBV11-3; cdr3_length: 14; cdr3_aa: CASSPNTDYNEQFF
j_call: TRBJ1-5; v_call: TRBV6-1; cdr3_length: 13; cdr3_aa: CASSAGSNQPQHF
j_call: TRBJ2-7; v_call: TRBV12-3/TRBV12-4; cdr3_length: 16; cdr3_aa: CASSTAVGQHDYEQYF